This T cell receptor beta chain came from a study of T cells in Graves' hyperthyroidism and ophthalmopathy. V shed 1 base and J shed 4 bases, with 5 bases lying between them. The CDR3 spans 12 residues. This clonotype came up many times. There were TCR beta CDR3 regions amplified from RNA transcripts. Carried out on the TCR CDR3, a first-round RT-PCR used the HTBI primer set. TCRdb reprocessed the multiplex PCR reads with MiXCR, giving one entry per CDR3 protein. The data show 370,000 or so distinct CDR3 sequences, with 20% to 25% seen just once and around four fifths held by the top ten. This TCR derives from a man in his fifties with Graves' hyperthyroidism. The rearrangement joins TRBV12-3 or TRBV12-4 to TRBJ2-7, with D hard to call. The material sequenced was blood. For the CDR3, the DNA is TGTGCCAGCAGTTTAGGTCTGTACGAGCAGTACTTC. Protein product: CASSLGLYEQYF.